This TCR beta chain was captured by sequencing in a study of T-cell memory formation after mild COVID-19. Across the whole study: TCR clusters were mostly confined to one donor each.

This clonotype was seen more than once but under ten times. The antigen remains undetermined. From 5'RACE with constant-segment primers came TCR alpha and TCR beta cDNA libraries that carried sample barcodes and UMIs. TCRdb re-analysed the 5' RACE reads in MiXCR, keeping a single row per CDR3 protein. The profile shows about 400,000 distinct CDR3 sequences, more than 15% of them singletons. Study-level points and caveats: Clones that contracted from day 15 to 85 had balanced CD4/CD8; later expanders were CD4+ biased. Shrinking CD4+ clones were chiefly CM and EM; CD8+ ones were chiefly EMRA.

The CDR3 has 17 amino acids. Between the trimmed V and J ends, which lost 1 base and 2 bases, there was a span of 12 bases. The germline gives CDR1 MGHDK, CDR2 SYGVNS. The sequencing sample was made of PBMCs or a T cell subset sorted from them (not recorded which). The chain carries TRBV25-1 and TRBJ2-6, with D maybe TRBD1 (7 bases). The sequence was obtained from a man younger than 30 who had mild COVID-19 (a few samples of this study predate the infection). Cell type and time point are not known. CDR3 sequence: CASSESPGGPGANVLTF. The CDR3, as DNA: TGTGCCAGCAGTGAATCGCCAGGGGGGCCTGGGGCCAACGTCCTGACTTTC. Together with reference TRBV25-1 and TRBJ2-6, the CDR3 gives the full variable domain: EADIYQTPRYLVIGTGKKITLECSQTMGHDKMYWYQQDPGMELHLIHYSYGVNSTEKGDLSSESTVSRIRTEHFPLTLESARPSHTSQYLCASSESPGGPGANVLTFGAGSRLTVL.